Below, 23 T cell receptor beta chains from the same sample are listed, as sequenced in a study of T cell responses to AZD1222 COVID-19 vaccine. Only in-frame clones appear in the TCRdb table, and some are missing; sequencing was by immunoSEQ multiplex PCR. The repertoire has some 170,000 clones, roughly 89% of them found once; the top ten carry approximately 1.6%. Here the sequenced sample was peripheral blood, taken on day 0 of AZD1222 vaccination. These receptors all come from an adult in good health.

CDR3 DNA sequence: TGTGCCAGCAAGGAGGGTTTAGAGAACCCTACGTACTTC. This translates into CASKEGLENPTYF. V and J are TRBV28 and TRBJ2-5; D perhaps matches TRBD2 (6 bases). The germline V and J ends were trimmed by 7 bases and 13 bases, with 22 bases remaining between them. The length of the CDR3 is 13 residues. Germline CDR1 is MDHEN and CDR2 is SYDVKM.

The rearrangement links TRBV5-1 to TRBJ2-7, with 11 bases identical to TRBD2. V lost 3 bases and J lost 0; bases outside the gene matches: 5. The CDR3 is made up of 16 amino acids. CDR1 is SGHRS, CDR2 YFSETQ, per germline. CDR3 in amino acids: CASSSGLAAYSYEQYF. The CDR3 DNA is TGCGCCAGCAGCTCGGGACTAGCGGCCTACTCCTACGAGCAGTACTTC.

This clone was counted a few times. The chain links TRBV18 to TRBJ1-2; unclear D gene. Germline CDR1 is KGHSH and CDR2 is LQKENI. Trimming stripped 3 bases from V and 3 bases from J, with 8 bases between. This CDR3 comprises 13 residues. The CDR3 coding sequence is TGTGCCAGCTCACCGAACCGAGACTATGGCTACACCTTC. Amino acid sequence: CASSPNRDYGYTF.

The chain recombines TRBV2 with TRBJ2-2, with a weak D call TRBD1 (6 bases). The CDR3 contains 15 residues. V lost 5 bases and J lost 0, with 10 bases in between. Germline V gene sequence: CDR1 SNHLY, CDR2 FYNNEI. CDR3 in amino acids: CASSKDRTNTGELFF. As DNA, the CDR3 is TGTGCCAGCAGTAAGGACAGAACGAACACCGGGGAGCTGTTTTTT.

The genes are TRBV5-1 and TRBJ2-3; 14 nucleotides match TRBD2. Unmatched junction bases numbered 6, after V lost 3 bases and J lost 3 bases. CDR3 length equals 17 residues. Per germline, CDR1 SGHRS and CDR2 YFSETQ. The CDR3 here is CASSSGLAGEGTDTQYF. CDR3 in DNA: TGCGCCAGCAGCTCGGGACTAGCGGGAGAGGGTACAGATACGCAGTATTTT.

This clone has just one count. The DNA for the CDR3 is TGTGCCAGCAGCGTAGGTTCCAGGGTCGACTATGGCTACACCTTC. Its translation is CASSVGSRVDYGYTF. J is TRBJ1-2 and V is TRBV9; tentatively, D is TRBD1 (5 bases). Germline lookup yields CDR1 SGDLS and CDR2 YYNGEE. The CDR3 has 15 amino acids. Deletions cut 0 bases from V and 3 bases from J, with 12 bases between.

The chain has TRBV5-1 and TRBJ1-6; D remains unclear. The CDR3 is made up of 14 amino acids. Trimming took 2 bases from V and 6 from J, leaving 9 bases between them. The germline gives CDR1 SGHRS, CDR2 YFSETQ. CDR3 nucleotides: TGCGCCAGCAGCTTTGGCAGCTCTAATTCACCCCTCCACTTT. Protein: CASSFGSSNSPLHF.

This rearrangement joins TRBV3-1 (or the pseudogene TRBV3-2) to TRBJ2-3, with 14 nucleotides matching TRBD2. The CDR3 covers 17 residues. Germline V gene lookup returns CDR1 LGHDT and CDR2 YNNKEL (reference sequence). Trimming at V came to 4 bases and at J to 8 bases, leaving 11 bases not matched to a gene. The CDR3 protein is CASSRTTGTSGGGTQYF. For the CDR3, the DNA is TGTGCCAGCAGCCGAACAACCGGGACTAGCGGGGGAGGTACGCAGTATTTT.

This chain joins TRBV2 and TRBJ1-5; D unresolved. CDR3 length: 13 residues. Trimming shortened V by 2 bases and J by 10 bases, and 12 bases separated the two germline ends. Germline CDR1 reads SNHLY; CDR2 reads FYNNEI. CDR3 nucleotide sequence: TGTGCCAGCAGTGAAACGCCCAAGGCTCCCCAGCATTTT. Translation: CASSETPKAPQHF.

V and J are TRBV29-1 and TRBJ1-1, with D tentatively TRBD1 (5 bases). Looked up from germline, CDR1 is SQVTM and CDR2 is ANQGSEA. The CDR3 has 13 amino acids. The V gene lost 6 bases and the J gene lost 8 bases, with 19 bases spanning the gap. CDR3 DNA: TGCAGCGTGGCCGTCGGTGGGGGATCGGAAGCTTTCTTT. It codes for CSVAVGGGSEAFF.

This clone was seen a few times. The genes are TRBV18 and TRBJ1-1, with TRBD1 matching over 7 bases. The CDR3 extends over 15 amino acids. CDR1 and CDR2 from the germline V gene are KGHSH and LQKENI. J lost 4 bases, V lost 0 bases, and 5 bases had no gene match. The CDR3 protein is CASSPPNRGGTEAFF. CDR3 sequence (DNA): TGTGCCAGCTCACCACCGAACAGGGGAGGCACTGAAGCTTTCTTT. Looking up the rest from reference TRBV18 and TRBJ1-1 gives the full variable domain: NAGVMQNPRHLVRRRGQEARLRCSPMKGHSHVYWYRQLPEEGLKFMVYLQKENIIDESGMPKERFSAEFPKEGPSILRIQQVVRGDSAAYFCASSPPNRGGTEAFFGQGTRLTVV.

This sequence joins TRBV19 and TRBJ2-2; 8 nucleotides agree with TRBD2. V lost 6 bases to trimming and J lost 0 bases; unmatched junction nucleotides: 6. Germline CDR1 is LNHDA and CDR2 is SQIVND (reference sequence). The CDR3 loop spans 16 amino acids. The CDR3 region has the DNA TGTGCCAGTAGCTGGCTAGCGGGTGCGAACACCGGGGAGCTGTTTTTT. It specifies CASSWLAGANTGELFF.

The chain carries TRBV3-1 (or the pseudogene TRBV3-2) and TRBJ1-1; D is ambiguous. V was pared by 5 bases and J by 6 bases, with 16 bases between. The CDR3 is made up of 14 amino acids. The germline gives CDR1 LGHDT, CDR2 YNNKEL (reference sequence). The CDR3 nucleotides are TGTGCCAGCAGCACAAAGGTAGGGAGCTCTGAAGCTTTCTTT. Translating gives CASSTKVGSSEAFF.

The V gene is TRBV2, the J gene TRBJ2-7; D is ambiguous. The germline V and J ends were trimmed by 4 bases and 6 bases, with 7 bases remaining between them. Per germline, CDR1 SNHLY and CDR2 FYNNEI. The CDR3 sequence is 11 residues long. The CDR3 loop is CASSADTEQYF. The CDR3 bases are TGTGCCAGCAGTGCAGACACCGAGCAGTACTTC. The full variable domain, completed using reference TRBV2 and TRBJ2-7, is EPEVTQTPSHQVTQMGQEVILRCVPISNHLYFYWYRQILGQKVEFLVSFYNNEISEKSEIFDDQFSVERPDGSNFTLKIRSTKLEDSAMYFCASSADTEQYFGPGTRLTVT.

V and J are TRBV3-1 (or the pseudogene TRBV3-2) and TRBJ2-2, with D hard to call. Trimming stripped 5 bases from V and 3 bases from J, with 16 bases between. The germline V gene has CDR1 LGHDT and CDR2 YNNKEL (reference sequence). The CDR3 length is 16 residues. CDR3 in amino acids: CASSSGSGWDTGELFF. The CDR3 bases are TGTGCCAGCAGCTCCGGGTCCGGGTGGGACACCGGGGAGCTGTTTTTT.

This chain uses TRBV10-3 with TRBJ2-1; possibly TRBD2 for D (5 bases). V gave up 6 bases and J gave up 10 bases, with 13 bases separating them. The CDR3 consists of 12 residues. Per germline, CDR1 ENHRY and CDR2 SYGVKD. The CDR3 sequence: CAIRDSSSEQFF. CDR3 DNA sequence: TGTGCCATCAGGGACTCCTCCAGCGAGCAGTTCTTC.

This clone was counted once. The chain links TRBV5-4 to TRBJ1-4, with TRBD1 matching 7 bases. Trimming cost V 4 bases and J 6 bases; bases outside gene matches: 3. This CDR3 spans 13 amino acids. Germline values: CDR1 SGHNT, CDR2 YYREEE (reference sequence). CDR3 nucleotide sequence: TGTGCCAGCAGCCCAGGGACAGATGAAAAACTGTTTTTT. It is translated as CASSPGTDEKLFF.

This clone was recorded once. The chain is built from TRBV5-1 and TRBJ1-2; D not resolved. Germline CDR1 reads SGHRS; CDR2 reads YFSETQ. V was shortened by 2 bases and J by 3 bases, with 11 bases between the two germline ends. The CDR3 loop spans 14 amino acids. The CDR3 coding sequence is TGCGCCAGCAGCTTAGGCAGTATCGACTATGGCTACACCTTC. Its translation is CASSLGSIDYGYTF.

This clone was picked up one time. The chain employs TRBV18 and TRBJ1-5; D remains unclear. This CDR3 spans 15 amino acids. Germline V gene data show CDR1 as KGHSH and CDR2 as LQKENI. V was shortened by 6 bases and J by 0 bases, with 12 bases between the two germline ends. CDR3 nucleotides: TGTGCCAGCTCTCCGAGTGGAAATAGCAATCAGCCCCAGCATTTT. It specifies CASSPSGNSNQPQHF.

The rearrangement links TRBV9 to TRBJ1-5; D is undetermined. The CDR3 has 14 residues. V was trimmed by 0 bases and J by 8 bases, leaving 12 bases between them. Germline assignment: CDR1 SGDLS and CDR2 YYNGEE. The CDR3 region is CASSVGGRGEPQHF. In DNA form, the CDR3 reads TGTGCCAGCAGCGTAGGGGGTCGGGGAGAGCCCCAGCATTTT.

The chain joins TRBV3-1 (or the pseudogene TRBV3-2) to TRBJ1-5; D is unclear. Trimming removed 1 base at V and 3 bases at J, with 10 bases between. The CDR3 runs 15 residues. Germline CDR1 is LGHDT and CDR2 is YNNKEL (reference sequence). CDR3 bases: TGTGCCAGCAGCCAAGCTTTGGTTCCCAATCAGCCCCAGCATTTT. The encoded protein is CASSQALVPNQPQHF.

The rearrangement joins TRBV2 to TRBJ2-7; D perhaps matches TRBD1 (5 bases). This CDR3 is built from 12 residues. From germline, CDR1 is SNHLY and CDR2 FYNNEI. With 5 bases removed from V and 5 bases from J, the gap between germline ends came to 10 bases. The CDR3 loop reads CASSLGQDEQYF. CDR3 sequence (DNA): TGTGCCAGCAGTTTAGGACAAGACGAGCAGTACTTC.

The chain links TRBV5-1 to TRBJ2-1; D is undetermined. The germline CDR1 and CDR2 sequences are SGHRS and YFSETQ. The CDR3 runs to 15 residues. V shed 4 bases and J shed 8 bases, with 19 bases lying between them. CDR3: CASSVGRDALHEQFF. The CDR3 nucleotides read TGCGCCAGCAGCGTCGGACGCGATGCATTGCATGAGCAGTTCTTC.